Each of the 5 T cell receptor beta chains below was sequenced from the same sample in a study of vaccination and CD4 T cells after COVID-19. An Oncomine TCR Beta short-read assay was used to sequence the DNA from cultured CD4+ T cells. TCRdb re-analysed the PCR reads in MiXCR, keeping a single row per CDR3 protein. This table has more than 8,500 distinct CDR3 sequences, nearly 50% appearing once. Documented treatment: roughly 10-day PBMC culture with coronavirus spike peptide pools or control peptides (ViraFEST assay). During the years 2011-2018, before the COVID-19 pandemic, the unexposed donor's CD4+ T cells were collected. For these receptors, no antigen is known. The sample comprised CD4+ T cells from blood, cultured in vitro. The receptors stem from a human donor in good health.

The chain carries TRBV29-1 and TRBJ2-2, with 7 bases aligning to TRBD1. Looked up from germline, CDR1 is SQVTM and CDR2 is ANQGSEA. J lost 0 bases, V lost 7 bases, and 5 bases had no gene match. The CDR3 consists of 14 residues. The CDR3 loop is CSGTGASNTGELFF. The CDR3 DNA reads as TGCAGCGGAACAGGGGCGTCGAACACCGGGGAGCTGTTTTTT.

The table lists this clonotype with a few counts. The V and J genes are TRBV7-9 and TRBJ1-2; TRBD1 agrees at 8 bases. Trimming took 9 bases from V and 5 from J; bases not matched to a gene: 5. Germline CDR1 reads SEHNR; CDR2 reads FQNEAQ (reference sequence). This CDR3 contains 12 residues. DNA for the CDR3: TGTGCCAGTACACAGGGGGGTTATGGCTACACCTTC. As protein: CASTQGGYGYTF.

This chain uses TRBV27 with TRBJ1-2; TRBD1 matches at 8 bases. J lost 8 bases, V lost 4 bases, and 15 bases had no gene match. The CDR3 has 16 amino acids. Germline lookup yields CDR1 MNHEY and CDR2 SMNVEV (reference sequence). CDR3: CASSSPGGAGSSGYTF. The CDR3, as DNA: TGTGCCAGCAGTTCCCCAGGGGGCGCAGGGTCTAGCGGCTACACCTTC.

This sequence joins TRBV11-2 and TRBJ2-2; D gene ambiguous. The germline gives CDR1 SGHAT, CDR2 FQNNGV. The CDR3 is made up of 15 amino acids. V lost 3 bases and J 6 bases, leaving 14 bases between the germline ends. The CDR3 region is CASSLAAVIPGELFF. Here the CDR3 DNA reads TGTGCCAGCAGCTTGGCCGCGGTCATCCCCGGGGAGCTGTTTTTT.

V is TRBV24-1 and J is TRBJ2-3; D is uncertain. CDR1 KGHDR and CDR2 SFDVKD come from the germline V gene. The length of the CDR3 is 16 residues. The V end was cut by 3 bases, the J end by 0 bases, with 12 bases between. CDR3 protein: CATSDPDPTSTDTQYF. CDR3 DNA sequence: TGTGCCACCAGTGATCCCGACCCCACTAGCACAGATACGCAGTATTTT.